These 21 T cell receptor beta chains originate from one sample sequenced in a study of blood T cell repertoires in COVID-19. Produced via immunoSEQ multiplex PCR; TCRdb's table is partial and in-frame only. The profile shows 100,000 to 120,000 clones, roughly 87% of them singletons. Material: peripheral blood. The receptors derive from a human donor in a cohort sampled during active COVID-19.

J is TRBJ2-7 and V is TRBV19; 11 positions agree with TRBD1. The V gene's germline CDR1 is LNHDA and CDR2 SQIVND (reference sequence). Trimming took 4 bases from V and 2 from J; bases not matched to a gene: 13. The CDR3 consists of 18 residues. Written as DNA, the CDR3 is TGTGCCAGTAGTAAAGGGACAGGGGGAACGAGCGACCCCTACGAGCAGTACTTC. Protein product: CASSKGTGGTSDPYEQYF.

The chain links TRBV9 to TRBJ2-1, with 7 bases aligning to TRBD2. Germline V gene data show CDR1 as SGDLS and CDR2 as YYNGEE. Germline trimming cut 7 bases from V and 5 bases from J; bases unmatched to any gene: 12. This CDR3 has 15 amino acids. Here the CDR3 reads CASSGGERGHNEQFF. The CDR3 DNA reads TGTGCCAGCTCCGGGGGAGAGCGGGGCCACAATGAGCAGTTCTTC.

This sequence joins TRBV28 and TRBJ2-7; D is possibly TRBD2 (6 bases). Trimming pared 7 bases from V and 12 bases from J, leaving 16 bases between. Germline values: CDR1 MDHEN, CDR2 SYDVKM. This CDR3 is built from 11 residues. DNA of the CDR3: TGTGCCAGCACCCCCGGTGGGGAGGTGTACTTC. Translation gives CASTPGGEVYF.

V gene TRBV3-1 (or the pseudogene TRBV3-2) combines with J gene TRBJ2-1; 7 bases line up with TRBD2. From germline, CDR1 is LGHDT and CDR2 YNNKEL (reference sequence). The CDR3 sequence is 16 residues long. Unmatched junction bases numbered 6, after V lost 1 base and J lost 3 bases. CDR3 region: CASSQGLAVFYNEQFF. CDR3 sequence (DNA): TGTGCCAGCAGCCAAGGACTAGCTGTGTTCTACAATGAGCAGTTCTTC.

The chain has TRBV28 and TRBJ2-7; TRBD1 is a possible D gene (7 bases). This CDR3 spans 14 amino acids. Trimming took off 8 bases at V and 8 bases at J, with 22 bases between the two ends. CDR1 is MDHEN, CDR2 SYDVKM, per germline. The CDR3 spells CASWSGQGGVQQYF. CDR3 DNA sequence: TGTGCCAGCTGGTCCGGCCAGGGGGGCGTTCAGCAGTACTTC.

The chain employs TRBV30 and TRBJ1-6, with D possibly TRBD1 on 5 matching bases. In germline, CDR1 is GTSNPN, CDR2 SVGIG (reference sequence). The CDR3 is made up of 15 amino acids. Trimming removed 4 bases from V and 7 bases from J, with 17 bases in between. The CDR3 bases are TGTGCCTGGAAGGAGGGGTCTATTTGGAATTCACCCCTCCACTTT. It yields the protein CAWKEGSIWNSPLHF. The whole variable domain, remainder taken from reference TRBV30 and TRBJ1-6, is SQTIHQWPATLVQPVGSPLSLECTVEGTSNPNLYWYRQAAGRGLQLLFYSVGIGQISSEVPQNLSASRPQDRQFILSSKKLLLSDSGFYLCAWKEGSIWNSPLHFGNGTRLTVT.

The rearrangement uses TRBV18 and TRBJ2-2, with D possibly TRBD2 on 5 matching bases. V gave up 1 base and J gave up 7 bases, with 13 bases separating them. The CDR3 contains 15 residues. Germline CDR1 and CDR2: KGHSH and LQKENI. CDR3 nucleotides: TGTGCCAGCTCACCACAGGAGGTTGTGAGCGGGGAGCTGTTTTTT. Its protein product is CASSPQEVVSGELFF.

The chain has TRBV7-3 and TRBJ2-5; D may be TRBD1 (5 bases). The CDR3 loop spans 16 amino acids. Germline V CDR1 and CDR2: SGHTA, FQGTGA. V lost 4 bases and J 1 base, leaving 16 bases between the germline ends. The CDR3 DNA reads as TGTGCCAGCAGCTCTATGGGGTGGGGCAGCCAAGAGACCCAGTACTTC. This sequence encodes CASSSMGWGSQETQYF.

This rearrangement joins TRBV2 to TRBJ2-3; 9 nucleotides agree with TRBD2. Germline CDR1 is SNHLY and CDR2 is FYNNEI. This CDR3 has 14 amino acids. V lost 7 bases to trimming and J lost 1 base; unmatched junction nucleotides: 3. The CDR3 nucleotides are TGTGCCAGCACGGAGCGGGGGGGCACAGATACGCAGTATTTT. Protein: CASTERGGTDTQYF.

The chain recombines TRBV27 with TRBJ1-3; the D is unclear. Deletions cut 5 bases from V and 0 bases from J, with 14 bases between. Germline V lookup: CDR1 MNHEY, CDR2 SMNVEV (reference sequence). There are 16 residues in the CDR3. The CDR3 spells CASSPLGTYSGNTIYF. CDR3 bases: TGTGCCAGCAGTCCCCTGGGCACGTACTCTGGAAACACCATATATTTT.

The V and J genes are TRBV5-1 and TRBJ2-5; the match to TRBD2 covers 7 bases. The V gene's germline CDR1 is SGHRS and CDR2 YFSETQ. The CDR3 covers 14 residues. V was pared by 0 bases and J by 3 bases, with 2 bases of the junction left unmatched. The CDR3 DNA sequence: TGCGCCAGCAGCTTGGCGGGACTAAAAGAGACCCAGTACTTC. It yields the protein CASSLAGLKETQYF. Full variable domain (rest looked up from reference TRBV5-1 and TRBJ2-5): KAGVTQTPRYLIKTRGQQVTLSCSPISGHRSVSWYQQTPGQGLQFLFEYFSETQRNKGNFPGRFSGRQFSNSRSEMNVSTLELGDSALYLCASSLAGLKETQYFGPGTRLLVL.

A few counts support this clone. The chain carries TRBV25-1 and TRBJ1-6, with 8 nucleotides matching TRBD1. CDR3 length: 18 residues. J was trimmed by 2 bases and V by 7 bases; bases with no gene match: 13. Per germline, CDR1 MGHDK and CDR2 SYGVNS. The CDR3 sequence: CASNDGRGHGTYNSPLHF. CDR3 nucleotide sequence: TGTGCCAGCAATGACGGCAGGGGGCACGGGACCTATAATTCACCCCTCCACTTT.

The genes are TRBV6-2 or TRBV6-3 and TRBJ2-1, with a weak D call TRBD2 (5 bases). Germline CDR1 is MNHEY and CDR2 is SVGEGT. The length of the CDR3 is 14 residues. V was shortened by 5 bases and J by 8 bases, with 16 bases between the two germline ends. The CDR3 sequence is CASSGGVALDEQFF. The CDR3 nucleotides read TGTGCCAGCAGTGGCGGAGTAGCGTTGGATGAGCAGTTCTTC.

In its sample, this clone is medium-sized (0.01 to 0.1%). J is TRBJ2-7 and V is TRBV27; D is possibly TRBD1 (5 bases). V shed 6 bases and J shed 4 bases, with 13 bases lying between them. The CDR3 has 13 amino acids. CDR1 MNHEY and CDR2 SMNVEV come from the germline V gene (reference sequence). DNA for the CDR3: TGTGCCAGCAGCCGAGGACAAGAATACGAGCAGTACTTC. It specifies CASSRGQEYEQYF.

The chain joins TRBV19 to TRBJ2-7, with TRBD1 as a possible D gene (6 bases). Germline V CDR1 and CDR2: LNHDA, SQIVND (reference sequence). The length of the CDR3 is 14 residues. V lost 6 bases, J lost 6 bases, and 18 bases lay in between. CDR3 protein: CASRSHRAAPEQYF. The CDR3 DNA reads TGTGCCAGTAGGTCCCACAGGGCGGCTCCCGAGCAGTACTTC.

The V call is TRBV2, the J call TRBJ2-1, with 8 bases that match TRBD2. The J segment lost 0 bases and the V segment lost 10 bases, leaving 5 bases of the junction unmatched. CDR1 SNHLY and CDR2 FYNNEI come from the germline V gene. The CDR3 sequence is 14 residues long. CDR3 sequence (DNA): TGTGCCATCCCAAGCGGGAGCTCCTACAATGAGCAGTTCTTC. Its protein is CAIPSGSSYNEQFF.

The CDR3 nucleotides read TGCGCCAGCAGCTTGGCGACAGGGATTGGCTACACCTTC. Encoded protein: CASSLATGIGYTF. The chain couples TRBV5-1 to TRBJ1-2; 7 nucleotides align to TRBD1. The trim removed 0 bases at V and 7 bases at J, leaving 3 bases unmatched. This CDR3 spans 13 amino acids. Germline V gene lookup returns CDR1 SGHRS and CDR2 YFSETQ.

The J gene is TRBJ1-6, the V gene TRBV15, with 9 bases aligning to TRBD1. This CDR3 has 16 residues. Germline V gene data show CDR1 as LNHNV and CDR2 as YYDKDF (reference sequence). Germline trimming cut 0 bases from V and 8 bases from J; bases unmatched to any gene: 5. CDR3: CATSRDSGQGYSPLHF. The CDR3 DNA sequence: TGTGCCACCAGCAGAGATTCTGGACAGGGGTATTCACCCCTCCACTTT.

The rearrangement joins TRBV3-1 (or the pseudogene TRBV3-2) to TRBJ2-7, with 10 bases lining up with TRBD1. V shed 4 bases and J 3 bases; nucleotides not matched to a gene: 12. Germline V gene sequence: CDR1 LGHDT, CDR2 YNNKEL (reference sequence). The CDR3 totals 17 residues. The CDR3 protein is CASSPRDRGPGSYEQYF. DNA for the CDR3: TGTGCCAGCAGCCCCCGGGACAGGGGTCCGGGTAGCTACGAGCAGTACTTC.

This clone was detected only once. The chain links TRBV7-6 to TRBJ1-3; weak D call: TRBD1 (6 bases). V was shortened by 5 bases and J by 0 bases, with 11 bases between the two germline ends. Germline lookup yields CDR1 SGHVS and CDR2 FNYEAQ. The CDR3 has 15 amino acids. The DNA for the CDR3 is TGTGCCAGCAGCCCCCAGGGGAACTCTGGAAACACCATATATTTT. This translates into CASSPQGNSGNTIYF. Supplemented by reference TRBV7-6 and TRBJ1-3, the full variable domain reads GAGVSQSPRYKVTKRGQDVALRCDPISGHVSLYWYRQALGQGPEFLTYFNYEAQQDKSGLPNDRFSAERPEGSISTLTIQRTEQRDSAMYRCASSPQGNSGNTIYFGEGSWLTVV.

The CDR3 region is CASSLGVNQGGQPQHF. The DNA for the CDR3 is TGTGCCAGCAGCTTAGGGGTCAATCAGGGCGGCCAGCCCCAGCATTTT. The chain has TRBV7-2 and TRBJ1-5; perhaps TRBD1 as D (5 bases). Trimming left V 1 base short and J 7 bases short, with 17 bases between. The CDR3 contains 16 residues. CDR1 is SGHTA and CDR2 is FQGNSA in the germline V gene.